The entry below gives a single TCR beta chain sequence along with its context. The PCR was carried out with 60 Vbeta primers and 13 Jbeta primers. Method: immunoSEQ multiplex PCR; TCRdb's copy keeps in-frame clones and lacks some. This table has over 120,000 clones, around 80% appearing once. The data belong to a study of cytomegalovirus exposure and HLA in healthy donors. The sequenced sample was PBMCs. The receptor's source is a man in his fifties in good health and CMV-seronegative.

This CDR3 is CASSLDLAGSYGYTF. In nucleotides, the CDR3 is TGTGCCAGCAGCTTAGATTTGGCCGGGTCCTATGGCTACACCTTC. The V and J genes are TRBV11-2 and TRBJ1-2; D gene unclear. Deletions cut 0 bases from V and 4 bases from J, with 12 bases between. This CDR3 spans 15 amino acids. Germline V CDR1 and CDR2: SGHAT, FQNNGV.